One and the same sample provided the 6 T cell receptor beta chains below, sequenced in a study of regulatory T cells in long-lasting Graves disease. Time point indicated: persistent/refractory GD, antithyroid drugs over 5 years with positive TRAb. Making the TCR library involved RNA that had been extracted from PBMCs. Investigators prepared the TCR beta libraries by applying iRepertoire HTBI primers and Arm-PCR of CDR3 regions. TCRdb recomputed calls from the multiplex PCR reads with MiXCR, one row per CDR3 protein. The repertoire has about 430,000 distinct CDR3 sequences, about 21% of them found once; the top ten carry about 13%. The material was peripheral blood mononuclear cells (PBMCs), obtained when the disease was refractory, from a patient treated with antithyroid drugs. These receptor sequences come from a female donor with Graves disease.

The sample holds many counts of this clonotype. V and J are TRBV2 and TRBJ1-6, with unresolved D. This CDR3 is 13 amino acids long. V was pared by 0 bases and J by 9 bases, with 6 bases between. Germline CDR1 is SNHLY and CDR2 is FYNNEI. The chain's CDR3 is CASSEAPSSPLHF. Written as DNA, the CDR3 is TGTGCCAGCAGTGAAGCCCCCTCTTCACCCCTCCACTTT.

Only a few counts were recorded for this clonotype. The V and J genes are TRBV25-1 and TRBJ2-7; D assignment may be TRBD1 or TRBD2 (5 bases each). Trimming cost V 1 base and J 0 bases, with 13 bases left between them. The germline V gene has CDR1 MGHDK and CDR2 SYGVNS. The CDR3 has 16 residues. The DNA of the CDR3 is TGTGCCAGCAGTGAATTGGGGGTGCTCAGCTCCTACGAGCAGTACTTC. Its protein product is CASSELGVLSSYEQYF.

There are many counts of this clonotype. The germline gene is not matched at one end of the junction; a read error may be the cause. The V gene is TRBV12-3 or TRBV12-4, the J gene TRBJ2-5; 7 positions match TRBD2. The CDR3 is 15 residues long. CDR3 DNA: TGTGCCAGCAGCTTAGGGTCGGGGGGCCAAGAGACCCAGTACTTC. Amino acids: CASSLGSGGQETQYF.

The count of this clonotype is one. Germline and junction disagree at one end, which may indicate a read error. The rearrangement uses TRBV7-9 and TRBJ2-2; D may be TRBD2 (6 bases). The CDR3 totals 16 residues. Germline loops: CDR1 SEHNR, CDR2 FQNEAQ (reference sequence). The CDR3 region is CASSTYFGANTGGLFF. The CDR3 DNA reads TGTGCCAGCAGCACCTATTTCGGGGCCAACACCGGGGGGCTGTTTTTT.

The chain uses TRBV4-1 and TRBJ2-7; D remains ambiguous. Between the trimmed V and J ends, which lost 2 bases and 3 bases, there was a span of 8 bases. Germline V gene lookup returns CDR1 MGHRA and CDR2 YSYEKL. This CDR3 spans 13 amino acids. The CDR3 sequence is CASSQSPYYEQYF. The DNA for the CDR3 is TGCGCCAGCAGCCAATCGCCCTACTACGAGCAGTACTTC.

V usage is TRBV28 and J usage is TRBJ1-3; perhaps TRBD1 as D (5 bases). Germline values: CDR1 MDHEN, CDR2 SYDVKM. The CDR3 is made up of 12 amino acids. The V gene lost 6 bases and the J gene lost 7 bases, with 10 bases spanning the gap. The CDR3 DNA reads TGTGCCAGCAGGCGACAGTTTAACACCATATATTTT. Amino acid sequence: CASRRQFNTIYF.